This is a list of T cell receptor beta chains from one sample in a study of blood T cell repertoires in COVID-19. Only in-frame clones appear in the TCRdb table, and some are missing; sequencing was by immunoSEQ multiplex PCR. The sample consists of about 190,000 clones, approximately 80% of them appearing once. Sequenced sample: PBMCs or T cells enriched from blood (not recorded which). Receptors originate from a woman aged 60 to 75 with acute COVID-19. The conserved cysteine and the conserved F or W are not part of the CDR3 here.

J gene: TRBJ2-3
CDR3 length: 14
V gene: TRBV7-2
CDR3 protein: ASSAYLAGGTDTQY

J gene: TRBJ1-2
CDR3 length: 13
V gene: TRBV5-1
CDR3 protein: ASSLGQGASYGYT

J gene: TRBJ1-1
CDR3 length: 10
V gene: TRBV10-1
CDR3 protein: ASSSGGSEAF

J gene: TRBJ2-5
CDR3 length: 12
V gene: TRBV2
CDR3 protein: ASRSGTNQETQY

J gene: TRBJ2-2
CDR3 length: 11
V gene: TRBV7-2
CDR3 protein: ASRGLNSGELF

J gene: TRBJ2-7
CDR3 length: 13
V gene: TRBV7-2
CDR3 protein: ASSSGLAEIYEQY

J gene: TRBJ1-2
CDR3 length: 13
V gene: TRBV27
CDR3 protein: ASSLVGQGNYGYT

J gene: TRBJ2-1
CDR3 length: 12
V gene: TRBV4-1
CDR3 protein: ASSLADVRDEQF

J gene: TRBJ1-1
CDR3 length: 14
V gene: TRBV7-2
CDR3 protein: ASSLQAGFGDTEAF

J gene: TRBJ1-1
CDR3 length: 14
V gene: TRBV18
CDR3 protein: ASSLGEGWSYTEAF

J gene: TRBJ2-5
CDR3 length: 13
V gene: TRBV7-2
CDR3 protein: ASSLGFHLQETQY

J gene: TRBJ1-6
CDR3 length: 13
V gene: TRBV4-2
CDR3 protein: ASSQDLSLNSPLH

J gene: TRBJ2-2
CDR3 length: 14
V gene: TRBV7-7
CDR3 protein: ASSPRLADNTGELF

J gene: TRBJ1-1
CDR3 length: 14
V gene: TRBV7-2
CDR3 protein: ASSSPARGFNTEAF

J gene: TRBJ1-5
CDR3 length: 14
V gene: TRBV28
CDR3 protein: ASSQYRDRGNQPQH

J gene: TRBJ2-2
CDR3 length: 15
V gene: TRBV7-2
CDR3 protein: ASSSKPGLATTGELF

J gene: TRBJ1-2
CDR3 length: 13
V gene: TRBV6-5
CDR3 protein: ASSSSVGAGYGYT

J gene: TRBJ2-1
CDR3 length: 14
V gene: TRBV11-2
CDR3 protein: ASSLRGDSSYNEQF

J gene: TRBJ2-3
CDR3 length: 16
V gene: TRBV5-1
CDR3 protein: ASSLVSSGGPGVGTQY

J gene: TRBJ2-5
CDR3 length: 12
V gene: TRBV6-5
CDR3 protein: ASGSFDRGGSQY

J gene: TRBJ2-2
CDR3 length: 12
V gene: TRBV5-1
CDR3 protein: ASRLRQVTGELF

J gene: TRBJ2-6
CDR3 length: 15
V gene: TRBV3-1/TRBV3-2
CDR3 protein: ASSQVTARSGANVLT

J gene: TRBJ1-6
CDR3 length: 15
V gene: TRBV6-1
CDR3 protein: ASSEVGGSSYNSPLH

J gene: TRBJ1-2
CDR3 length: 10
V gene: TRBV19
CDR3 protein: ASTGGFYGYT

J gene: TRBJ2-1
CDR3 length: 10
V gene: TRBV10-3
CDR3 protein: AIRGLHNEQF

J gene: TRBJ1-6
CDR3 length: 12
V gene: TRBV2
CDR3 protein: ASSYGTGPSPLH

J gene: TRBJ1-4
CDR3 length: 14
V gene: TRBV4-3
CDR3 protein: ASSQSGAQGNEKLF

J gene: TRBJ2-3
CDR3 length: 11
V gene: TRBV7-9
CDR3 protein: ASTSLGGDTQY

J gene: TRBJ2-1
CDR3 length: 11
V gene: TRBV7-8
CDR3 protein: ASSPSGRNEQF

J gene: TRBJ2-7
CDR3 length: 14
V gene: TRBV7-9
CDR3 protein: ASSFVRLGESYEQY

J gene: TRBJ1-2
CDR3 length: 11
V gene: TRBV6-2/TRBV6-3
CDR3 protein: ASSQQDRYGYT

J gene: TRBJ2-7
CDR3 length: 13
V gene: TRBV11-2
CDR3 protein: ASSLWTSGSYEQY

J gene: TRBJ2-7
CDR3 length: 12
V gene: TRBV11-2
CDR3 protein: ASSSSRQIYEQY

J gene: TRBJ1-4
CDR3 length: 13
V gene: TRBV7-9
CDR3 protein: ASSLGQGTNEKLF

J gene: TRBJ2-1
CDR3 length: 12
V gene: TRBV24-1
CDR3 protein: ATSDSGRGHEQF

J gene: TRBJ1-2
CDR3 length: 13
V gene: TRBV21-1
CDR3 protein: ASSKRVTKNYGYT

J gene: TRBJ1-1
CDR3 length: 10
V gene: TRBV30
CDR3 protein: AWSPQGPEAF

J gene: TRBJ1-3
CDR3 length: 13
V gene: TRBV3-1/TRBV3-2
CDR3 protein: ASSREDRVANTIY

J gene: TRBJ1-2
CDR3 length: 12
V gene: TRBV5-1
CDR3 protein: ASRASGGRDGYT

J gene: TRBJ1-1
CDR3 length: 14
V gene: TRBV7-6
CDR3 protein: ASSSQGAYLNTEAF

J gene: TRBJ2-5
CDR3 length: 15
V gene: TRBV20-1
CDR3 protein: SASAGLAGHFTAAQY

J gene: TRBJ2-3
CDR3 length: 13
V gene: TRBV6-5
CDR3 protein: ASSPTWGRVDTQY

J gene: TRBJ2-2
CDR3 length: 14
V gene: TRBV4-1
CDR3 protein: ASSQFTGGSTGELF

J gene: TRBJ2-3
CDR3 length: 14
V gene: TRBV4-1
CDR3 protein: ASSHPRGGRPDTQY

J gene: TRBJ1-2
CDR3 length: 11
V gene: TRBV6-2/TRBV6-3
CDR3 protein: ASSYSYQGKNT

J gene: TRBJ2-3
CDR3 length: 12
V gene: TRBV9
CDR3 protein: ASSVTRGSDTQY

J gene: TRBJ1-6
CDR3 length: 11
V gene: TRBV6-2/TRBV6-3
CDR3 protein: ASSFDLNSSLH